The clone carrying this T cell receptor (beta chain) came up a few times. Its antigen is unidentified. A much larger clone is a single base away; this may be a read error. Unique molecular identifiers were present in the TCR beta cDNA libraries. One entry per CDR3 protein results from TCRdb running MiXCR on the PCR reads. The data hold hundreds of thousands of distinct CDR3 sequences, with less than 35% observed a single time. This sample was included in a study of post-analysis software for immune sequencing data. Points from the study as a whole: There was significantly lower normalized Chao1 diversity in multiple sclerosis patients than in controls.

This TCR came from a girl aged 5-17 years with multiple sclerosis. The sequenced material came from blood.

CDR3 residues: CSVGASGYNEQYF. CDR3 bases: TGCAGCGTTGGGGCTAGCGGTTACAATGAGCAGTACTTC. The chain combines TRBV29-1 with TRBJ2-1; 7 bases line up with TRBD2. TRBJ2-7 explains the end of the DNA better; the J call may be wrong. The germline CDR1 and CDR2 sequences are SQVTM and ANQGSEA. The CDR3 is 13 residues long.